These 9 T cell receptor beta chains were all obtained from the same sample, sequenced in a study of T cell repertoires in cytomegalovirus infection. TCRdb redid the calling of the reads with MiXCR, one entry per CDR3 protein. The table lists fewer than 550,000 distinct CDR3 sequences, approximately 16% of them singletons. The sample comprised CD8+ T cells from PBMCs. These receptors were obtained from a human donor in good health (CMV status not recorded). Some clones in this sample may be carry-over from other donors' samples.

A few counts support this clonotype. One base away lies a much larger clone, so this may be a sequencing read error. V usage is TRBV5-4 and J usage is TRBJ1-2, with D hard to call. The CDR3 runs 15 residues. Germline V lookup: CDR1 SGHNT, CDR2 YYREEE (reference sequence). CDR3 DNA: TGTGGCAGCAGCTTGGAGAACGGCTTCGGAGATGGCTACACCTTC. Translating gives CGSSLENGFGDGYTF.

Many counts were recorded for this clonotype. CDR3 residues: CASGLGLALKTDTQYF. In DNA form, the CDR3 reads TGTGCTAGTGGTTTGGGACTAGCCCTCAAAACAGATACGCAGTATTTT. The J gene is TRBJ2-3, the V gene TRBV12-5; the match to TRBD2 covers 7 bases. V dropped 1 base and J dropped 3; count of bases not matched to a gene: 7. Germline values: CDR1 LGHNT, CDR2 FRNRAP. CDR3 length: 16 amino acids.

As to this clonotype: This could be a read error, since a much larger clone is one nucleotide away. The genes are TRBV27 and TRBJ2-1; the match to TRBD1 covers 9 bases. Germline-derived CDR1 and CDR2 are MNHEY and SMNVEV (reference sequence). V was pared by 4 bases and J by 3 bases, with 4 bases of the junction left unmatched. CDR3 length: 15 amino acids. The CDR3 sequence: CASSSGTGFYNEQFF. CDR3 DNA sequence: TGTGCCAGCAGTTCCGGGACAGGGTTCTACAATGAGCAGTTCTTC.

This clonotype was observed many times. The chain couples TRBV6-2 or TRBV6-3 to TRBJ2-1; a weak D match, TRBD2 (5 bases). Germline V gives CDR1 MNHEY, CDR2 SVGEGT. V dropped 5 bases and J dropped 7 bases, with 15 bases sitting between them. CDR3 length equals 14 residues. CDR3 residues: CASSPLSSGNEQFF. The CDR3 nucleotides read TGTGCCAGCAGTCCTCTATCCTCGGGAAATGAGCAGTTCTTC.

This clonotype has a count of ten or more. This sequence joins TRBV11-2 and TRBJ1-1; 9 nucleotides align to TRBD1. The CDR3 is made up of 14 amino acids. V trimming: 2 bases; J trimming: 8 bases; junction bases outside the gene matches: 6. The germline V gene has CDR1 SGHAT and CDR2 FQNNGV. As DNA, the CDR3 is TGTGCCAGCAGCTTAACTCCAGGGACAGGGGAAGCTTTCTTT. This encodes CASSLTPGTGEAFF.

The count of this clonotype is one. The rearrangement joins TRBV3-1 to TRBJ2-4, with no clear D. This CDR3 comprises 16 residues. Trimming removed 1 base from V and 0 bases from J, with 10 bases in between. The V gene's germline CDR1 is LGHDT and CDR2 YNNKEL (reference sequence). This CDR3 reads CASSQGRSLAKNIQYF. CDR3 bases: TGTGCCAGCAGCCAAGGGAGAAGCCTAGCCAAAAACATTCAGTACTTC. The full variable domain, rest sourced from reference TRBV3-1 and TRBJ2-4, is DTAVSQTPKYLVTQMGNDKSIKCEQNLGHDTMYWYKQDSKKFLKIMFSYNNKELIINETVPNRFSPKSPDKAHLNLHINSLELGDSAVYFCASSQGRSLAKNIQYFGAGTRLSVL.

The V call is TRBV12-3 or TRBV12-4, the J call TRBJ2-1; no reliable D call. V lost 7 bases to trimming and J lost 2 bases, with 9 bases between them. This CDR3 comprises 13 residues. This chain's CDR3 is CASTLGTYNEQFF. The CDR3 DNA sequence: TGTGCCAGCACCCTAGGGACCTACAATGAGCAGTTCTTC.

This clonotype showed up many times. The CDR3 loop reads CASSQGLAGGPLTDTQYF. CDR3 nucleotide sequence: TGCGCCAGCAGCCAAGGACTAGCGGGGGGCCCGCTCACAGATACGCAGTATTTT. The rearrangement joins TRBV4-1 to TRBJ2-3, with 13 positions matching TRBD2. The CDR3 covers 18 residues. V lost 1 base and J lost 2; bases outside the gene matches: 6. The germline gives CDR1 MGHRA, CDR2 YSYEKL.

This clonotype was detected many times. The V and J genes are TRBV27 and TRBJ1-3, with D unclear. The CDR3 extends over 15 amino acids. CDR1 is MNHEY and CDR2 is SMNVEV in the germline V gene (reference sequence). Trimming removed 2 bases from V and 4 bases from J, with 12 bases in between. CDR3 residues: CASSLRRGGGNTIYF. In DNA form, the CDR3 reads TGTGCCAGCAGTTTAAGACGGGGTGGAGGAAACACCATATATTTT.